A single sample gave rise to the 17 T cell receptor beta chains below, sequenced in a study of T cell changes during pregnancy in multiple sclerosis. Only in-frame clones appear in the TCRdb table, and some are missing; sequencing was by immunoSEQ multiplex PCR. This sample carries tens of thousands of clones, roughly 92% of them seen once, and the ten largest clones take roughly 0.37%. Material: CD4+ T cells from peripheral blood mononuclear cells, obtained before pregnancy. Receptors originate from a female donor with multiple sclerosis, enrolled in a pregnancy study.

The gene calls are TRBV11-2 and TRBJ2-7; D is perhaps TRBD2 (6 bases). Trimming shortened V by 5 bases and J by 6 bases, and 11 bases separated the two germline ends. CDR1 is SGHAT and CDR2 is FQNNGV in the germline V gene. The CDR3 consists of 12 residues. In nucleotides, the CDR3 is TGTGCCAGCAGCCCAAGGAGGGTCGAGCAGTACTTC. Translation: CASSPRRVEQYF. The full variable domain, in which reference TRBV11-2 and TRBJ2-7 provide the parts outside the CDR3, is EAGVAQSPRYKIIEKRQSVAFWCNPISGHATLYWYQQILGQGPKLLIQFQNNGVVDDSQLPKDRFSAERLKGVDSTLKIQPAKLEDSAVYLCASSPRRVEQYFGPGTRLTVT.

The CDR3, as DNA: TGTGCCAGCAGTTTATCTGGCGGAGTCCGTAAACTGTTTTTT. Amino acids: CASSLSGGVRKLFF. This chain connects TRBV28 to TRBJ1-4; D unresolved. V lost 1 base to trimming and J lost 11 bases, with 14 bases between them. The V gene's germline CDR1 is MDHEN and CDR2 SYDVKM. CDR3 length: 14 amino acids.

The rearrangement uses TRBV5-4 and TRBJ1-2, with 8 nucleotides matching TRBD1. This CDR3 contains 15 residues. Germline V gene sequence: CDR1 SGHNT, CDR2 YYREEE (reference sequence). After removal of 3 bases from V and 8 bases from J, the junction contained 12 bases not matched to a gene. The CDR3 spells CASSSRAGGAEGYTF. Here the CDR3 DNA reads TGTGCCAGCAGCTCGCGGGCAGGGGGCGCAGAGGGCTACACCTTC. The variable domain in full, completed from reference TRBV5-4 and TRBJ1-2, reads ETGVTQSPTHLIKTRGQQVTLRCSSQSGHNTVSWYQQALGQGPQFIFQYYREEENGRGNFPPRFSGLQFPNYSSELNVNALELDDSALYLCASSSRAGGAEGYTFGSGTRLTVV.

This sequence joins TRBV5-4 and TRBJ2-7; 8 bases line up with TRBD2. CDR1 is SGHNT, CDR2 YYREEE, per germline (reference sequence). Losses at the gene ends were 4 bases for V and 0 bases for J; bases not matched to a gene: 6. The CDR3 runs to 15 residues. CDR3 amino acids: CASSPGGRSSYEQYF. In DNA form, the CDR3 reads TGTGCCAGCAGCCCGGGGGGGAGGAGCTCCTACGAGCAGTACTTC.

This rearrangement joins TRBV9 to TRBJ2-1, with TRBD2 matching 12 bases. Germline-derived CDR1 and CDR2 are SGDLS and YYNGEE. V shed 4 bases, J shed 9 bases, and the junction held 11 bases outside the gene matches. The CDR3 has 16 residues. The CDR3 DNA is TGTGCCAGCAGCCCGTGGACTAGCGGGAATTCGGGTGAGCAGTTCTTC. As protein: CASSPWTSGNSGEQFF.

DNA of the CDR3: TGTGCCAGCAGTGAGAAGGGGGTGCTCAATCAGCCCCAGCATTTT. This gives the protein CASSEKGVLNQPQHF. J is TRBJ1-5 and V is TRBV6-1; D possibly corresponds to TRBD1 (6 bases). The V end lost 3 bases, the J end lost 3 bases, and 12 bases lay between the germline ends. Germline lookup yields CDR1 MNHNS and CDR2 SASEGT. The CDR3 runs to 15 residues.

The rearrangement joins TRBV7-9 to TRBJ2-7, with 7 bases that match TRBD2. Germline-derived CDR1 and CDR2 are SEHNR and FQNEAQ (reference sequence). V dropped 1 base and J dropped 3; count of bases not matched to a gene: 15. The CDR3 loop spans 18 amino acids. The CDR3 DNA reads TGTGCCAGCAGCTTAGGCCCTCCCAAGCGGGGCGCTCTCTACGAGCAGTACTTC. This sequence encodes CASSLGPPKRGALYEQYF.

This chain links TRBV19 with TRBJ1-5; D perhaps matches TRBD1 (6 bases). The germline V gene has CDR1 LNHDA and CDR2 SQIVND (reference sequence). This CDR3 region has 13 residues. V lost 11 bases to trimming and J lost 3 bases, with 14 bases between them. The CDR3 DNA follows: TGTGCCGGATCGACAGGCCTCAATCAGCCCCAGCATTTT. Amino acid sequence: CAGSTGLNQPQHF.

For the CDR3, the DNA is TGTGCCAGCAGTTACGCTAGCGGTATGAGAGAGACCCAGTACTTC. The encoded protein is CASSYASGMRETQYF. The gene calls are TRBV6-5 and TRBJ2-5; 7 bases line up with TRBD2. Germline V gene data show CDR1 as MNHEY and CDR2 as SVGAGI. The CDR3 length is 15 residues. With V trimmed by 2 bases and J by 4 bases, 7 bases remained unmatched.

The chain is built from TRBV28 and TRBJ1-1, with D unresolved. The V end was cut by 8 bases, the J end by 4 bases, with 8 bases between. CDR3 size: 11 residues. Germline loops: CDR1 MDHEN, CDR2 SYDVKM. CDR3 sequence: CASGEGTEAFF. CDR3 DNA: TGTGCCAGCGGCGAGGGCACTGAAGCTTTCTTT.

The chain links TRBV4-2 to TRBJ2-2; 12 bases fit TRBD2. J lost 5 bases, V lost 0 bases, and 7 bases had no gene match. Germline V CDR1 and CDR2: LGHNA, YNFKEQ. This CDR3 spans 18 amino acids. In DNA form, the CDR3 reads TGTGCCAGCAGCCAAGAAGGACTAGCGGGAAGCGGGACCGGGGAGCTGTTTTTT. It encodes CASSQEGLAGSGTGELFF.

The chain recombines TRBV10-3 with TRBJ1-2; 7 bases are shared with TRBD1. Germline lookup yields CDR1 ENHRY and CDR2 SYGVKD. The V gene end was trimmed by 7 bases and the J gene end by 4 bases; junction bases not matched to a gene: 3. The CDR3 runs to 12 residues. In DNA form, the CDR3 reads TGTGCCATCAAGGGGGCTACCTATGGCTACACCTTC. It translates to CAIKGATYGYTF.

V usage is TRBV28 and J usage is TRBJ1-5; no clear D gene. Trimming pared 6 bases from V and 6 bases from J, leaving 9 bases between. The CDR3 contains 12 residues. Looked up from germline, CDR1 is MDHEN and CDR2 is SYDVKM. DNA for the CDR3: TGTGCCAGCAGGGCGGGTTCTCAGCCCCAGCATTTT. Residues: CASRAGSQPQHF. The whole variable domain, filled in from reference TRBV28 and TRBJ1-5, reads DVKVTQSSRYLVKRTGEKVFLECVQDMDHENMFWYRQDPGLGLRLIYFSYDVKMKEKGDIPEGYSVSREKKERFSLILESASTNQTSMYLCASRAGSQPQHFGDGTRLSIL.

This sequence joins TRBV29-1 and TRBJ2-5; D unclear. The V gene lost 8 bases and the J gene lost 5 bases, with 12 bases spanning the gap. The CDR3 sequence is 11 residues long. CDR1 is SQVTM and CDR2 is ANQGSEA in the germline V gene. The CDR3 here is CSSGFGETQYF. The DNA for the CDR3 is TGCAGCAGTGGATTCGGGGAGACCCAGTACTTC.

This clone was observed once. V is TRBV7-6 and J is TRBJ2-1, with D tentatively TRBD2 (6 bases). V lost 5 bases and J 6 bases, leaving 17 bases between the germline ends. The CDR3 extends over 15 amino acids. The germline gives CDR1 SGHVS, CDR2 FNYEAQ. CDR3 sequence reads: CASSPPRELGNEQFF. The DNA of the CDR3 is TGTGCCAGCAGCCCCCCCCGGGAGCTAGGCAATGAGCAGTTCTTC.

The chain employs TRBV10-2 and TRBJ2-5; D unresolved. Trimming took 5 bases from V and 3 from J, leaving 7 bases between them. The germline V gene has CDR1 WSHSY and CDR2 SAAADI. The CDR3 contains 12 residues. CDR3 DNA sequence: TGCGCCAGCAGTCCAGTAAAAGAGACCCAGTACTTC. The encoded protein is CASSPVKETQYF.

This chain uses TRBV14 with TRBJ1-4; no clear D gene. Germline CDR1 SGHDN, CDR2 FVKESK. This CDR3 has 19 residues. The germline V and J ends were trimmed by 2 bases and 7 bases, with 26 bases remaining between them. The CDR3: CASSQWRIGRNLASEKLFF. The CDR3 bases are TGTGCCAGCAGCCAATGGCGTATAGGGAGGAATTTAGCAAGTGAAAAACTGTTTTTT.